This T cell receptor (beta chain) was sequenced during a study of technical replicates of blood from a few donors. Here immunoSEQ multiplex PCR was the method, and the copy in TCRdb shows in-frame clones only, minus some. Found here are some 80,000 clones, approximately 97% of them singletons; the top ten hold more than 0.15%. This TCR came from a human donor in good health. Sequenced material: T cells isolated from PBMCs.

CDR3 residues: CASSQEIFGGAFF. In nucleotides, the CDR3 is TGTGCCAGCAGCCAAGAAATCTTCGGGGGAGCTTTCTTT. J is TRBJ1-1 and V is TRBV14, with D possibly TRBD1 on 5 matching bases. V was cut by 0 bases and J by 10 bases, with 12 bases left in between. The CDR3 contains 13 residues. Germline CDR1 and CDR2: SGHDN and FVKESK.